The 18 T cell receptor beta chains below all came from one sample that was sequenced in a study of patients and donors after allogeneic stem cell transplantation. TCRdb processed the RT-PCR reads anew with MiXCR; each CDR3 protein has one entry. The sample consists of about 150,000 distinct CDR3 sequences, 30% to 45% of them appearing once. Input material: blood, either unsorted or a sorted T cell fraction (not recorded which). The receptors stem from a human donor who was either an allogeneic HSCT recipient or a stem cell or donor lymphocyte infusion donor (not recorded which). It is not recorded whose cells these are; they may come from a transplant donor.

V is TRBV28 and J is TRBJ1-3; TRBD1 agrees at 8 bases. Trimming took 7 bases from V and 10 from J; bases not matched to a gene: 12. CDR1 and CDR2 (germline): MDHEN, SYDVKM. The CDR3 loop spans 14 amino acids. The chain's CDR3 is CASTLPGQERTIYF. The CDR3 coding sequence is TGTGCCAGCACCCTACCGGGACAGGAGCGGACCATATATTTT.

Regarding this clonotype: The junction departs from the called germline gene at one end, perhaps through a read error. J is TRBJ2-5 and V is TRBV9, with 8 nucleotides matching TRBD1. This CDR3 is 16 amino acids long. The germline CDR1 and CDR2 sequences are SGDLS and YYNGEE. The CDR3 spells CASSPRTGQAEETQYF. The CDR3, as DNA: TGTGCCAGCAGCCCTCGGACAGGGCAGGCTGAAGAGACCCAGTATTTC.

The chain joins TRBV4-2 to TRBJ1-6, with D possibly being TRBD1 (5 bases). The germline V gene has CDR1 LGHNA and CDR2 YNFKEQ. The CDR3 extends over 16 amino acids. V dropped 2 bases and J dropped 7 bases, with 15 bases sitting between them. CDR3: CASSQTGASGNSPLHF. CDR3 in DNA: TGTGCCAGCAGCCAAACCGGGGCTTCGGGCAATTCACCCCTCCACTTT.

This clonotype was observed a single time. The CDR3 loop reads CAISDLRRTPATLYEQYF. CDR3 nucleotides: TGTGCCATCAGTGACCTCCGTCGAACGCCAGCAACTTTGTACGAGCAGTACTTC. The V gene is TRBV10-3, the J gene TRBJ2-7; D gene ambiguous. The CDR3 has 18 amino acids. Trimming removed 3 bases from V and 4 bases from J, with 25 bases in between. Looked up from germline, CDR1 is ENHRY and CDR2 is SYGVKD.

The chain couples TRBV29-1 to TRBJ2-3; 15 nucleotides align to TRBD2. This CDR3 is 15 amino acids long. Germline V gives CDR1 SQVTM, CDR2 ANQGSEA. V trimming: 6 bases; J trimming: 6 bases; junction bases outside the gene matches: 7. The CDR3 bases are TGCAGCGTCGGGACTAGCGGGGGGCCCGGGGATACGCAGTATTTT. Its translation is CSVGTSGGPGDTQYF.

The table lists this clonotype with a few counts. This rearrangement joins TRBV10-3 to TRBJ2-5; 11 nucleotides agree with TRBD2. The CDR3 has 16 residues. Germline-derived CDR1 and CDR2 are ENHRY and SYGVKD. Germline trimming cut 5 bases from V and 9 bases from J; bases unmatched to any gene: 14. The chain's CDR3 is CAISSLGTSGSGAQYF. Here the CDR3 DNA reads TGTGCCATCAGTTCGCTCGGGACTAGCGGTTCGGGGGCCCAGTACTTC.

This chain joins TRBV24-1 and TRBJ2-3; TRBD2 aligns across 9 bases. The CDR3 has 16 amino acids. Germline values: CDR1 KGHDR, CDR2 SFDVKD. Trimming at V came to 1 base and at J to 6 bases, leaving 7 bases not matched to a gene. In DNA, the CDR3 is TGTGCCACCAGTGATTTAGCTAGCGGGGATTCGGATACGCAGTATTTT. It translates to CATSDLASGDSDTQYF.

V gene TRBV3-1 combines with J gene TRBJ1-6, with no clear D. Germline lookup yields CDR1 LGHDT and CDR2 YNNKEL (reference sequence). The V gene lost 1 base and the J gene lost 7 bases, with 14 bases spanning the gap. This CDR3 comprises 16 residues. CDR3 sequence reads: CASSQAQNRANSPLHF. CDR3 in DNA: TGTGCCAGCAGCCAAGCTCAAAATCGGGCGAATTCACCCCTCCACTTT.

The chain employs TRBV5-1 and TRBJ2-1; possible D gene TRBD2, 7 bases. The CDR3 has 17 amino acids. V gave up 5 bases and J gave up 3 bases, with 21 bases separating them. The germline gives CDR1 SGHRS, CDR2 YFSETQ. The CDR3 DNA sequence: TGCGCCAGCAGGCCACCTTACAGGGAGGGACTCTACAATGAGCAGTTCTTC. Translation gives CASRPPYREGLYNEQFF.

CDR3 amino acids: CASTAATNTGELFF. The CDR3 coding sequence is TGTGCCAGCACGGCGGCGACGAACACCGGGGAGCTGTTTTTT. V usage is TRBV6-1 and J usage is TRBJ2-2; D call uncertain. Germline CDR1 reads MNHNS; CDR2 reads SASEGT. V lost 7 bases, J lost 0 bases, and 9 bases lay in between. This CDR3 has 14 amino acids.

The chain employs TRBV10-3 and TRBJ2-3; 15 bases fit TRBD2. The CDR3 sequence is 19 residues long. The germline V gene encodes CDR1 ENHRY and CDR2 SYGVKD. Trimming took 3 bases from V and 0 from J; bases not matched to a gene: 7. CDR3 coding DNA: TGTGCCATCAGTGAAGGACTAGCGGGGGGGCCCGGGAGCACAGATACGCAGTATTTT. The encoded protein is CAISEGLAGGPGSTDTQYF.

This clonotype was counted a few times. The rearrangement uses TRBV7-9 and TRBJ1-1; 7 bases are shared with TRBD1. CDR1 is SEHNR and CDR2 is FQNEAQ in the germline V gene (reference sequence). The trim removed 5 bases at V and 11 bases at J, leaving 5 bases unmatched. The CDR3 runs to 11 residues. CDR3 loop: CASSPGTAAFF. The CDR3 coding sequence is TGTGCCAGCAGCCCTGGGACAGCTGCTTTCTTT.

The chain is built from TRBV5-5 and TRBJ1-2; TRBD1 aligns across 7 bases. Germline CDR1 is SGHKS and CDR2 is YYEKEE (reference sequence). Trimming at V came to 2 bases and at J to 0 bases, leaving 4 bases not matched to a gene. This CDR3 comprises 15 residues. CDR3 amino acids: CASSLIQGSNYGYTF. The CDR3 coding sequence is TGTGCCAGCAGCTTAATACAGGGGTCTAACTATGGCTACACCTTC. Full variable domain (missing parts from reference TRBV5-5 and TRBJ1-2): DAGVTQSPTHLIKTRGQQVTLRCSPISGHKSVSWYQQVLGQGPQFIFQYYEKEERGRGNFPDRFSARQFPNYSSELNVNALLLGDSALYLCASSLIQGSNYGYTFGSGTRLTVV.

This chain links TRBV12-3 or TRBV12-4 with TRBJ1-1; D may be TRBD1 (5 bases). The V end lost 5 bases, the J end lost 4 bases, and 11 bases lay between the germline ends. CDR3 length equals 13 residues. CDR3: CASSGRGATEAFF. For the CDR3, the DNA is TGTGCCAGCAGTGGTCGAGGGGCCACTGAAGCTTTCTTT.

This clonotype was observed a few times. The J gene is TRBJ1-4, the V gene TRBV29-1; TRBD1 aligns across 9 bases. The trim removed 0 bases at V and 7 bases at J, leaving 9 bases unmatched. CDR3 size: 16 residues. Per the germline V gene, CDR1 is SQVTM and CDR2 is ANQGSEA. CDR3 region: CSVEDWLGQGVEKLFF. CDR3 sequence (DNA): TGCAGCGTTGAAGATTGGTTGGGACAGGGTGTTGAAAAACTGTTTTTT.

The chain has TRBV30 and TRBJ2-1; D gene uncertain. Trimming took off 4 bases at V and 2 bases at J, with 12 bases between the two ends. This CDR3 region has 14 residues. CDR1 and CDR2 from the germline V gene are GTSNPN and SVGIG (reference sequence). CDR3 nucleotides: TGTGCCTGGAAGAGTCTAGTCCCCTACAATGAGCAGTTCTTC. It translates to CAWKSLVPYNEQFF.

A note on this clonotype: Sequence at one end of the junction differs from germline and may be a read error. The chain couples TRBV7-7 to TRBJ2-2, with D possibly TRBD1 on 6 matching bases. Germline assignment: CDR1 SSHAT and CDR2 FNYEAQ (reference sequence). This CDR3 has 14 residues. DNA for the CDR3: TGTGCTAGCAGTCCAGGGGAGAACACCGGGGAGCTGTTTTTT. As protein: CASSPGENTGELFF.

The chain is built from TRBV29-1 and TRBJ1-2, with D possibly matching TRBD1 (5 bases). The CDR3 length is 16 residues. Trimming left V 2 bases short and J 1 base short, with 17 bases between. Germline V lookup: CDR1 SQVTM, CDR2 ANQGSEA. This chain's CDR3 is CSVEQWQGPNNYGYTF. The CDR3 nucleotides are TGCAGCGTTGAACAGTGGCAGGGTCCGAATAACTATGGCTACACCTTC.